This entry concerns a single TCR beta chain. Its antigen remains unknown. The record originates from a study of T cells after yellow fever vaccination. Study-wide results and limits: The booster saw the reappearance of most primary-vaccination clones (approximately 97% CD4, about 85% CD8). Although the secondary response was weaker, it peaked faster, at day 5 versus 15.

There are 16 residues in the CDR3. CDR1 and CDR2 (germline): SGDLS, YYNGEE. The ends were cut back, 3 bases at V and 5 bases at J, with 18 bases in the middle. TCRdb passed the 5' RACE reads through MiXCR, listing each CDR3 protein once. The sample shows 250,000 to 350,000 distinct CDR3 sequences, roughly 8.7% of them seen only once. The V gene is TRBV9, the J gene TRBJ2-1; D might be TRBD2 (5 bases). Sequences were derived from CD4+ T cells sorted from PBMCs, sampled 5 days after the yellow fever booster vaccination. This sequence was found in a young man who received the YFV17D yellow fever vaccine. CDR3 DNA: TGTGCCAGCAGCGCTCGGGGTTCGTTCTTCGACAATGAGCAGTTCTTC. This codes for CASSARGSFFDNEQFF. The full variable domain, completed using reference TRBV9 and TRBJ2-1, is DSGVTQTPKHLITATGQRVTLRCSPRSGDLSVYWYQQSLDQGLQFLIQYYNGEERAKGNILERFSAQQFPDLHSELNLSSLELGDSALYFCASSARGSFFDNEQFFGPGTRLTVL.